This T cell receptor beta chain was sequenced for a study of blood T cell repertoires in COVID-19. The CDR3 length is 14 residues. The germline gives CDR1 KGHSH, CDR2 LQKENI. The germline V and J ends were trimmed by 3 bases and 3 bases, with 11 bases remaining between them. Sequencing was performed with immunoSEQ multiplex PCR; in TCRdb, only in-frame clones are kept and a portion is missing. Here the sample spans 95,000 to 150,000 clones, around 82% being singletons. The sequenced sample was peripheral blood. The chain employs TRBV18 and TRBJ1-1; D not certain. This TCR was recovered from a man at least 80 years old with active or convalescent COVID-19. CDR3 coding DNA: TGTGCCAGCTCACCTTTCGGGTCCGACACTGAAGCTTTCTTT. Protein: CASSPFGSDTEAFF.